The rows below give T cell receptor beta chains drawn from one sample of a study of blood T cell repertoires in COVID-19. The table came from immunoSEQ multiplex PCR; TCRdb's copy has only in-frame clones and leaves some out. The sample lists hundreds of thousands of clones, around 92% occurring once. Material: peripheral blood. The receptors shown here come from a woman in her thirties with COVID-19, enrolled during active disease. Both conserved end residues are part of each CDR3. Fields, in order: V gene, J gene, CDR3 protein.

>TRBV7-9|TRBJ2-7
CASTITGLSYEQYF
>TRBV5-6|TRBJ2-7
CASSLVEGEQYF
>TRBV30|TRBJ1-2
CAWSVHGGTYGYTF
>TRBV5-1|TRBJ1-1
CASSLRGGVNTEAFF
>TRBV19|TRBJ1-1
CASRQGAYTEAFF
>TRBV2|TRBJ2-5
CASRPRGLGEVETQYF
>TRBV5-1|TRBJ2-1
CASSLLGGPGINEQFF
>TRBV6-1|TRBJ1-2
CASSDRTGVISGGYTF
>TRBV28|TRBJ1-3
CASSPAGDRGRNTIYF
>TRBV19|TRBJ1-1
CASTGGFGTEAFF
>TRBV6-5|TRBJ2-7
CASSPGYRLGQYF
>TRBV15|TRBJ2-7
CATSRALRGAGSYEQYF
>TRBV2|TRBJ1-5
CASSEGRGDQPQHF
>TRBV7-3|TRBJ2-5
CASSPGQRGGETQYF
>TRBV7-8|TRBJ1-2
CASSLVATGAPGYTF
>TRBV6-1|TRBJ2-3
CASSERASGDTDTQYF
>TRBV5-4|TRBJ1-2
CASSRDRGYYGYTF
>TRBV7-8|TRBJ1-2
CASTPETGGSYGYTF
>TRBV3-1/TRBV3-2|TRBJ1-5
CASSRGTARNQPQHF
>TRBV6-2/TRBV6-3|TRBJ1-2
CASSVTRAYGYTF
>TRBV4-3|TRBJ2-5
CASSQGTDKETQYF
>TRBV19|TRBJ1-1
CASSFLTGKASTEAFF
>TRBV6-2/TRBV6-3|TRBJ1-4
CASSYSREATNEKLFF
>TRBV24-1|TRBJ1-2
CATSLTGGEGYTF
>TRBV7-9|TRBJ2-7
CASSAGQGVDEQYF
>TRBV24-1|TRBJ1-2
CATSSAVANYGYTF
>TRBV5-6|TRBJ2-2
CASSPLRRVRTGELFF
>TRBV19|TRBJ1-1
CASSMWGRGPNTEAFF
>TRBV30|TRBJ1-1
CAWSVRGYTEAFF
>TRBV6-5|TRBJ1-2
CASSYSDRAYGYTF
>TRBV2|TRBJ2-1
CASSGVWGRYNEQFF
>TRBV4-3|TRBJ2-7
CASSQDYGDYEQYF
>TRBV5-1|TRBJ2-1
CASSLGSGVSGYNEQFF
>TRBV2|TRBJ2-7
CASSRTYLRDEQYF
>TRBV6-6|TRBJ2-1
CASKLLAGVNEQFF
>TRBV15|TRBJ2-1
CATSKSGGRDNEQFF
>TRBV18|TRBJ1-1
CASSQGGETEAFF
>TRBV7-9|TRBJ2-3
CASNLERESTDTQYF
>TRBV28|TRBJ1-6
CASSLRLRNSPLHF
>TRBV6-5|TRBJ2-7
CASSVQGKIFDEQYF
>TRBV19|TRBJ2-7
CASSIYSWEGTTYEQYF
>TRBV7-9|TRBJ1-1
CASTPGGRNTEAFF